A selection of T cell receptor beta chains follows, all from one sample in a study of cytomegalovirus exposure and HLA in healthy donors. Here immunoSEQ multiplex PCR was the method, and the copy in TCRdb shows in-frame clones only, minus some. The sample shows about 330,000 clones, roughly 87% of them seen only once. The sequenced sample was PBMCs. The receptors come from a woman between 25 and 40 years old in good health and CMV-seropositive. CDR3s include the opening cysteine and the closing phenylalanine or tryptophan. Fields, in order: J gene, V gene, CDR3 protein.

J gene: TRBJ2-7; V gene: TRBV19; CDR3 protein: CASSIGLAYEQYF
J gene: TRBJ1-5; V gene: TRBV30; CDR3 protein: CAWSPSGGGDQPQHF
J gene: TRBJ2-7; V gene: TRBV14; CDR3 protein: CASSQDFGGRDEQYF
J gene: TRBJ2-2; V gene: TRBV7-9; CDR3 protein: CASSLLGTGNPGELFF
J gene: TRBJ1-6; V gene: TRBV7-6; CDR3 protein: CASSLVGGDDSPLHF
J gene: TRBJ2-7; V gene: TRBV7-6; CDR3 protein: CASSFRSDSYEQYF
J gene: TRBJ1-2; V gene: TRBV6-4; CDR3 protein: CASSDSNRGGGYTF
J gene: TRBJ1-1; V gene: TRBV10-3; CDR3 protein: CAISDEGANTEAFF
J gene: TRBJ2-7; V gene: TRBV28; CDR3 protein: CASTGLAGSYEQYF
J gene: TRBJ2-7; V gene: TRBV13; CDR3 protein: CASSISGTGVEQYF